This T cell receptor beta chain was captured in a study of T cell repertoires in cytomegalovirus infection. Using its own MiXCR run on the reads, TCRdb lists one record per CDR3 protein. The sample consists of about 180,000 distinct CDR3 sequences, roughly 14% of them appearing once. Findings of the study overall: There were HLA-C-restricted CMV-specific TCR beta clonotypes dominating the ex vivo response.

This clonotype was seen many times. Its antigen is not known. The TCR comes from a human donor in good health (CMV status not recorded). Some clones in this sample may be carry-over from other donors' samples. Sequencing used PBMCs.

CDR3 in DNA: TGTGCCAGCAGCTTAGGTATGGGGACAGATACGCAGTATTTT. Protein: CASSLGMGTDTQYF. The chain links TRBV7-6 to TRBJ2-3; D unclear. V was clipped by 1 base and J by 3 bases, with 8 bases between them. The CDR3 is made up of 14 amino acids. From germline, CDR1 is SGHVS and CDR2 FNYEAQ. Together with reference TRBV7-6 and TRBJ2-3, the CDR3 gives the full variable domain: GAGVSQSPRYKVTKRGQDVALRCDPISGHVSLYWYRQALGQGPEFLTYFNYEAQQDKSGLPNDRFSAERPEGSISTLTIQRTEQRDSAMYRCASSLGMGTDTQYFGPGTRLTVL.